The next 21 T cell receptor beta chains were all read from a single sample in a study of blood T cell repertoires in COVID-19. Sequenced by immunoSEQ multiplex PCR; TCRdb stores in-frame clones only, minus some. Here the sample spans about 100,000 clones, approximately 80% being singletons. The material sequenced was peripheral blood. The receptors here all came from a man aged 50 to 60 with active or convalescent COVID-19.

The chain recombines TRBV19 with TRBJ1-1, with a possible D match to TRBD1 (6 bases). Looked up from germline, CDR1 is LNHDA and CDR2 is SQIVND (reference sequence). V gave up 1 base and J gave up 0 bases, with 9 bases separating them. The CDR3 is 15 residues long. The CDR3 is CASSIGTALNTEAFF. In nucleotides, the CDR3 is TGTGCCAGTAGTATAGGGACAGCTCTGAACACTGAAGCTTTCTTT.

This chain connects TRBV5-1 to TRBJ2-2; TRBD1 agrees at 7 bases. The CDR3 sequence is 16 residues long. Germline CDR1 is SGHRS and CDR2 is YFSETQ. Trimming took 0 bases from V and 3 from J; bases not matched to a gene: 5. The CDR3 sequence: CASSLGQGLDTGELFF. The CDR3 nucleotides read TGCGCCAGCAGCTTGGGACAGGGATTGGACACCGGGGAGCTGTTTTTT.

The chain employs TRBV7-6 and TRBJ2-1; 11 bases match TRBD2. V trimming: 5 bases; J trimming: 7 bases; junction bases outside the gene matches: 7. Germline V gene data show CDR1 as SGHVS and CDR2 as FNYEAQ. The length of the CDR3 is 15 residues. The CDR3 loop reads CASSPTSGITNEQFF. The CDR3 nucleotides read TGTGCCAGCAGCCCGACTAGCGGGATTACAAATGAGCAGTTCTTC.

The chain recombines TRBV4-1 with TRBJ1-1, with a weak D call TRBD1 (6 bases). CDR1 and CDR2 from the germline V gene are MGHRA and YSYEKL. Trimming took 0 bases from V and 5 from J, leaving 22 bases between them. The CDR3 is made up of 18 amino acids. This CDR3 is CASSQDRRQGGGGTEAFF. CDR3 in DNA: TGCGCCAGCAGCCAAGATCGACGGCAGGGAGGGGGGGGAACTGAAGCTTTCTTT.

This rearrangement joins TRBV21-1 to TRBJ1-1; the table's D call, TRBD1, was not checked against the DNA. TRBV21-1 is noted as a pseudogene. The CDR3 is 16 residues long. The CDR3 region has the DNA TGTGCCAGCAGCAAAGCAGTTACAGGGGGCTCGGCTGAAGCTTTCTTT. It specifies CASSKAVTGGSAEAFF.

The V gene is TRBV30, the J gene TRBJ1-1; 7 bases are a match to TRBD1. CDR3 length: 14 residues. CDR1 and CDR2 (germline): GTSNPN, SVGIG (reference sequence). The J segment lost 1 base and the V segment lost 4 bases, leaving 6 bases of the junction unmatched. The CDR3 DNA reads as TGTGCCTGGACCCCGGGGACAGAGAACACTGAAGCTTTCTTT. This sequence encodes CAWTPGTENTEAFF.

The chain recombines TRBV6-5 with TRBJ2-5, with TRBD1 matching over 9 bases. The J segment lost 2 bases and the V segment lost 6 bases, leaving 7 bases of the junction unmatched. The V gene's germline CDR1 is MNHEY and CDR2 SVGAGI. The CDR3 is 15 amino acids. The CDR3 DNA reads as TGTGCCAGCAGACTATCGGGACAGGGACAAGAGACCCAGTACTTC. Protein: CASRLSGQGQETQYF.

V usage is TRBV7-9 and J usage is TRBJ2-5; D not certain. V was shortened by 1 base and J by 2 bases, with 5 bases between the two germline ends. The CDR3 is 13 amino acids. CDR1 is SEHNR, CDR2 FQNEAQ, per germline (reference sequence). The CDR3 reads CASSLVQQETQYF. The CDR3 region has the DNA TGTGCCAGCAGCTTAGTGCAGCAAGAGACCCAGTACTTC.

The V and J genes are TRBV15 and TRBJ2-7, with D unresolved. V was pared by 0 bases and J by 7 bases, with 10 bases between. The CDR3 has 13 residues. Germline-derived CDR1 and CDR2 are LNHNV and YYDKDF (reference sequence). The CDR3 DNA reads TGTGCCACCAGCAGAGAAGCATCCGCGGAGCAGTACTTC. It yields the protein CATSREASAEQYF.

The chain recombines TRBV11-3 with TRBJ1-4, with 8 positions matching TRBD1. The V segment lost 5 bases and the J segment 8 bases; nucleotides outside the gene matches: 7. Germline CDR1 and CDR2: SGHNT and YENEEA. The CDR3 sequence is 14 residues long. The DNA of the CDR3 is TGTGCCAGCAGCCCCGGACAGGGATCGGAAAAACTGTTTTTT. Encoded protein: CASSPGQGSEKLFF.

The chain links TRBV29-1 to TRBJ1-4; D may be TRBD1 (6 bases). Germline lookup yields CDR1 SQVTM and CDR2 ANQGSEA. CDR3 length: 13 amino acids. V lost 4 bases and J lost 7, with 13 bases in between. The CDR3 here is CSVGRGFGEKLFF. The CDR3 bases are TGCAGCGTTGGCAGGGGTTTTGGTGAAAAACTGTTTTTT.

This clone showed up just a few times. This rearrangement joins TRBV5-1 to TRBJ2-7, with TRBD1 as a possible D gene (6 bases). Trimming stripped 5 bases from V and 2 bases from J, with 20 bases between. The CDR3 has 16 amino acids. Germline loops: CDR1 SGHRS, CDR2 YFSETQ. The CDR3 DNA reads as TGCGCCAGCAGGTTACTGCAGGGGAAAGGGGCCTACGAGCAGTACTTC. It translates to CASRLLQGKGAYEQYF.

V and J are TRBV5-6 and TRBJ2-3; 7 nucleotides align to TRBD1. J gave up 6 bases and V 0 bases, and 7 bases lay outside the gene matches. This CDR3 is built from 15 residues. The germline V gene encodes CDR1 SGHDT and CDR2 YYEEEE. The CDR3 reads CASSLAVQQGDTQYF. Here the CDR3 DNA reads TGTGCCAGCAGCTTGGCTGTCCAACAGGGGGATACGCAGTATTTT.

This chain links TRBV24-1 with TRBJ2-1; 8 bases agree with TRBD2. The germline V gene encodes CDR1 KGHDR and CDR2 SFDVKD. The ends lost 3 bases at V and 6 bases at J; junction bases unmatched: 9. The CDR3 sequence is 16 residues long. This chain's CDR3 is CATSDSSGRSINEQFF. CDR3 coding DNA: TGTGCCACCAGTGATAGCAGCGGGAGATCGATCAATGAGCAGTTCTTC.

The chain has TRBV19 and TRBJ1-1, with a possible D match to TRBD1 (6 bases). The germline CDR1 and CDR2 sequences are LNHDA and SQIVND (reference sequence). The CDR3 totals 13 residues. V was shortened by 11 bases and J by 7 bases, with 20 bases between the two germline ends. This CDR3 is CASARGGRGEAFF. CDR3 coding DNA: TGTGCCTCCGCACGGGGGGGGCGTGGTGAAGCTTTCTTT.

This chain connects TRBV12-5 to TRBJ2-5; 13 nucleotides match TRBD2. Trimming cost V 5 bases and J 4 bases; bases outside gene matches: 7. From germline, CDR1 is LGHNT and CDR2 FRNRAP. The CDR3 contains 16 residues. The CDR3 reads CASGIGLAGVGETQYF. CDR3 sequence (DNA): TGTGCTAGTGGTATTGGACTAGCGGGAGTTGGAGAGACCCAGTACTTC.

The chain couples TRBV13 to TRBJ2-3, with D hard to call. Germline assignment: CDR1 PRHDT and CDR2 FYEKMQ (reference sequence). The V end was cut by 5 bases, the J end by 2 bases, with 11 bases between. The CDR3 sequence is 14 residues long. This chain's CDR3 is CASSHPRSTDTQYF. CDR3 DNA sequence: TGTGCCAGCAGCCACCCACGGTCCACAGATACGCAGTATTTT.

This chain links TRBV24-1 with TRBJ2-1; tentative D call: TRBD2 (7 bases). The CDR3 runs 16 residues. CDR1 KGHDR and CDR2 SFDVKD come from the germline V gene. V lost 4 bases and J 10 bases, leaving 22 bases between the germline ends. Written as DNA, the CDR3 is TGTGCCACCAGTGACCCCGGCGGGGGCGACTATGGAGAGCAGTTCTTC. Its translation: CATSDPGGGDYGEQFF.

In this sample, this clone turned up once. The gene calls are TRBV12-3 or TRBV12-4 and TRBJ2-1, with D perhaps matching TRBD1 (6 bases). Deletions cut 8 bases from V and 9 bases from J, with 17 bases between. The CDR3 length is 13 residues. The CDR3 is CASGETGYGEQFF. The CDR3 nucleotides are TGTGCCAGCGGAGAAACAGGGTATGGTGAGCAGTTCTTC.

This chain uses TRBV5-1 with TRBJ1-6, with D possibly TRBD1 on 5 matching bases. The CDR3 totals 14 residues. Germline assignment: CDR1 SGHRS and CDR2 YFSETQ. Trimming shortened V by 1 base and J by 6 bases, and 8 bases separated the two germline ends. The CDR3 protein is CASSLSQVNSPLHF. In DNA, the CDR3 is TGCGCCAGCAGCTTGTCACAGGTTAATTCACCCCTCCACTTT.

This clone is classed as medium-sized. In the same sample, other DNA sequences code for this CDR3. This rearrangement joins TRBV29-1 to TRBJ1-1; maybe TRBD1 (6 bases). Trimming shortened V by 3 bases and J by 3 bases, and 11 bases separated the two germline ends. The CDR3 has 13 residues. Germline values: CDR1 SQVTM, CDR2 ANQGSEA. CDR3 bases: TGCAGCGTTGACGAGACAGGCGACACTGAAGCTTTCTTT. Encoded protein: CSVDETGDTEAFF.